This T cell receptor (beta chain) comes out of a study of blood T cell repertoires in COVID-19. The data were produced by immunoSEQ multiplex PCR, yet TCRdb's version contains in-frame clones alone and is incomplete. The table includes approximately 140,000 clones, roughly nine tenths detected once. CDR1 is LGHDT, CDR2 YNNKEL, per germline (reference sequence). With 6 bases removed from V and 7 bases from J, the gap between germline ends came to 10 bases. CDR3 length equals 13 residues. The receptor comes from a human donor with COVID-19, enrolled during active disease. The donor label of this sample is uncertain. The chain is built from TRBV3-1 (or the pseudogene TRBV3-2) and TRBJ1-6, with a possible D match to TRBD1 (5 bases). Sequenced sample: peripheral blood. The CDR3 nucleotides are TGTGCCAGCAGAGGACGGGGGAATTCACCCCTCCACTTT. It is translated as CASRGRGNSPLHF.